A selection of T cell receptor beta chains follows, all from one sample in a study of cytomegalovirus exposure and HLA in healthy donors. TCRdb's copy holds only in-frame clones and misses some; the assay was immunoSEQ multiplex PCR. The sample yields about 170,000 clones, around 80% seen once. Sequenced material: PBMCs. All receptors derive from a female donor in good health and CMV-seronegative. Each CDR3 is given with its conserved first and last residue. A D gene is named only where the DNA matches it firmly. Not every row has a clone size; where given, it reads once, few, many or a size class.

length: 16
D: NA
size: few
V: TRBV7-6
J: TRBJ1-6
CDR3: CASSPLSRVENSPLHF
DNA: TGTGCCAGCAGCCCCCTCAGCAGGGTGGAAAATTCACCCCTCCACTTT

length: 13
D: NA
size: NA
V: TRBV27
J: TRBJ1-1
CDR3: CASSLEGRTEAFF
DNA: TGTGCCAGCAGTTTGGAGGGAAGGACTGAAGCTTTCTTT

length: 11
D: TRBD2
size: NA
V: TRBV20-1
J: TRBJ2-1
CDR3: CGGLIYNEQFF
DNA: TGCGGGGGACTAATTTACAATGAGCAGTTCTTC

length: 15
D: NA
size: few
V: TRBV7-2
J: TRBJ1-5
CDR3: CASSWVGGSNQPQHF
DNA: TGTGCCAGCAGCTGGGTAGGGGGAAGCAATCAGCCCCAGCATTTT

length: 17
D: NA
size: NA
V: TRBV7-8
J: TRBJ1-6
CDR3: CASSPYQGNSYNSPLHF
DNA: TGTGCCAGCAGTCCATATCAGGGGAACTCCTATAATTCACCCCTCCACTTT

length: 11
D: NA
size: once
V: TRBV30
J: TRBJ2-1
CDR3: CAWTQYNEQFF
DNA: TGTGCCTGGACACAGTACAATGAGCAGTTCTTC

length: 13
D: NA
size: NA
V: TRBV19
J: TRBJ2-1
CDR3: CASSISGSDEQFF
DNA: TGTGCCAGTAGTATATCTGGAAGCGATGAGCAGTTCTTC

length: 18
D: TRBD1
size: NA
V: TRBV18
J: TRBJ2-3
CDR3: CASSPRDDRGGSTDTQYF
DNA: TGTGCCAGCTCACCACGGGACGACAGGGGGGGATCCACAGATACGCAGTATTTT

length: 14
D: NA
size: NA
V: TRBV5-5
J: TRBJ1-2
CDR3: CASSLSDNYYGYTF
DNA: TGTGCCAGCAGCTTGTCCGACAACTACTATGGCTACACCTTC

length: 16
D: TRBD2
size: NA
V: TRBV10-3
J: TRBJ2-3
CDR3: CAISQAGLAGADTQYF
DNA: TGTGCCATCAGCCAAGCAGGACTAGCAGGGGCAGATACGCAGTATTTT

length: 15
D: NA
size: NA
V: TRBV5-1
J: TRBJ2-1
CDR3: CASSSAFPGRDEQFF
DNA: TGCGCCAGCAGCTCGGCTTTCCCGGGTAGAGATGAGCAGTTCTTC

length: 20
D: NA
size: few
V: TRBV9
J: TRBJ1-2
CDR3: CASSTQQTWRSGHSNYGYTF
DNA: TGTGCCAGCAGCACACAACAGACATGGAGATCGGGACACTCAAACTATGGCTACACCTTC

length: 14
D: NA
size: once
V: TRBV7-6
J: TRBJ1-4
CDR3: CASSLQGRDEKLFF
DNA: TGTGCCAGCAGCTTACAGGGAAGAGATGAAAAATTGTTTTTT

length: 14
D: NA
size: NA
V: TRBV28
J: TRBJ1-2
CDR3: CASRPPLTGSGYTF
DNA: TGTGCCAGCAGACCCCCCCTGACAGGAAGCGGCTACACCTTC

length: 14
D: NA
size: NA
V: TRBV5-1
J: TRBJ2-7
CDR3: CASSSTGEAYEQYF
DNA: TGCGCCAGCAGCTCCACAGGGGAGGCCTACGAGCAGTACTTC

length: 16
D: TRBD1
size: few
V: TRBV5-6
J: TRBJ1-6
CDR3: CASSRDRGTYNSPLHF
DNA: TGTGCCAGCAGCCGGGACAGGGGCACCTATAATTCACCCCTCCACTTT

length: 16
D: NA
size: NA
V: TRBV5-4
J: TRBJ2-6
CDR3: CASSSQGPAGANGLTF
DNA: TGTGCCAGCAGTTCACAGGGCCCGGCGGGGGCCAACGGCCTGACTTTC

length: 13
D: NA
size: NA
V: TRBV6-5
J: TRBJ1-2
CDR3: CATKRIALGGYTF
DNA: TGTGCCACCAAGCGCATAGCTTTGGGTGGCTACACCTTC

length: 13
D: TRBD1
size: NA
V: TRBV6-1
J: TRBJ2-1
CDR3: CASRGQWYNEQFF
DNA: TGTGCCAGCAGGGGACAGTGGTACAATGAGCAGTTCTTC

length: 15
D: TRBD1
size: few
V: TRBV5-1
J: TRBJ1-2
CDR3: CASSLEGGQLYGYTF
DNA: TGCGCCAGCAGCTTGGAGGGGGGACAGCTATATGGCTACACCTTC

length: 16
D: NA
size: NA
V: TRBV15
J: TRBJ1-5
CDR3: CATSRGGRVGNQPQHF
DNA: TGTGCCACCAGCAGAGGGGGCAGGGTAGGCAATCAGCCCCAGCATTTT

length: 15
D: TRBD1
size: NA
V: TRBV6-1
J: TRBJ2-7
CDR3: CASSGGPGQHYEQYF
DNA: TGTGCCAGCAGTGGGGGTCCGGGACAGCACTACGAGCAGTACTTC

length: 14
D: NA
size: NA
V: TRBV9
J: TRBJ2-7
CDR3: CASSDVQGTHEQYF
DNA: TGTGCCAGCAGCGACGTACAGGGTACCCACGAGCAGTACTTC

length: 20
D: NA
size: NA
V: TRBV21-1
J: TRBJ2-2
CDR3: CASSKEGTSGNRETTGELFF
DNA: TGTGCCAGCAGCAAGGAAGGGACTAGCGGGAATAGGGAGACCACCGGGGAGCTGTTTTTT

length: 17
D: TRBD2
size: NA
V: TRBV5-8
J: TRBJ2-5
CDR3: CASSAPRGVRDGETQYF
DNA: TGTGCCAGCAGCGCCCCCCGGGGGGTCAGAGATGGAGAGACCCAGTACTTC

length: 12
D: NA
size: few
V: TRBV29-1
J: TRBJ2-7
CDR3: CSVAPGTYEQYF
DNA: TGCAGCGTCGCCCCCGGGACCTACGAGCAGTACTTC